This T cell receptor beta chain came from a study of blood T cell repertoires in COVID-19. In the study overall: Collection of acute and convalescent COVID-19 samples took place in the United States, Italy and Spain.

The CDR3 has 14 residues. Per germline, CDR1 SGHDT and CDR2 YYEEEE. V lost 4 bases and J lost 8; bases outside the gene matches: 6. TCRdb's copy holds only in-frame clones and misses some; the assay was immunoSEQ multiplex PCR. Seen here are 40,000 to 45,000 clones, approximately 87% observed once, and the top ten hold nearly 4%. Enrolled during active infection, Seattle patients were then followed longitudinally. The sample was peripheral blood. The TCR originated in a middle-aged man with COVID-19, enrolled during active disease. The genes are TRBV5-6 and TRBJ1-1, with 12 positions matching TRBD1. Written as DNA, the CDR3 is TGTGCCAGCAGCCGGGGACAGGGGGCTTGGGAAGCTTTCTTT. Translating it yields CASSRGQGAWEAFF.